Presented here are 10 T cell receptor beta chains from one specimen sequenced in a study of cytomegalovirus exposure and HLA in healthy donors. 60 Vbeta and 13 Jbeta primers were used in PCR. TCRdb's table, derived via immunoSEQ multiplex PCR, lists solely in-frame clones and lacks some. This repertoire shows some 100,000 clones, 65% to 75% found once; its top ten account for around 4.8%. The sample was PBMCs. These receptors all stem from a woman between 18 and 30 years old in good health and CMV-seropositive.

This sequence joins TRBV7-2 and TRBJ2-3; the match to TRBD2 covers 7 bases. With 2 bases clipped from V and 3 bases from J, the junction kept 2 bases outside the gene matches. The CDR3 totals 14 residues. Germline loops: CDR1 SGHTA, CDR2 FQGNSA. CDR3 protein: CASSLLGGTDTQYF. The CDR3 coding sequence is TGTGCCAGCAGCTTACTGGGGGGGACAGATACGCAGTATTTT.

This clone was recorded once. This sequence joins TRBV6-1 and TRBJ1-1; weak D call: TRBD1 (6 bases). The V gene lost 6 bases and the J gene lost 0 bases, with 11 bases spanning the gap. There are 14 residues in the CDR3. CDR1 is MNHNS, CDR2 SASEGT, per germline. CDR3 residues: CASRPGDMNTEAFF. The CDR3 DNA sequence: TGTGCCAGCAGACCAGGGGACATGAACACTGAAGCTTTCTTT.

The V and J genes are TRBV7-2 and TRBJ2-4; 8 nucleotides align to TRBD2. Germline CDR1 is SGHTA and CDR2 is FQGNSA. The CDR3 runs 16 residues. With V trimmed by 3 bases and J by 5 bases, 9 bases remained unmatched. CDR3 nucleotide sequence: TGTGCCAGCAGCTTTGGGTCGGGGGGGACCCAAAACATTCAGTACTTC. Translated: CASSFGSGGTQNIQYF. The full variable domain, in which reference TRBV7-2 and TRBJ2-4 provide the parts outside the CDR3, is GAGVSQSPSNKVTEKGKDVELRCDPISGHTALYWYRQSLGQGLEFLIYFQGNSAPDKSGLPSDRFSAERTGGSVSTLTIQRTQQEDSAVYLCASSFGSGGTQNIQYFGAGTRLSVL.

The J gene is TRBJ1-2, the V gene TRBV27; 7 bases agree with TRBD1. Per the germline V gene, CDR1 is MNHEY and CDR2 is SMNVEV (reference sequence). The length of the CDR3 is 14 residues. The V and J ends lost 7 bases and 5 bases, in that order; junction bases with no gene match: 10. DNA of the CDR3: TGTGCCAGCACGTCCCAGACAGGGATATATGGCTACACCTTC. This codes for CASTSQTGIYGYTF.

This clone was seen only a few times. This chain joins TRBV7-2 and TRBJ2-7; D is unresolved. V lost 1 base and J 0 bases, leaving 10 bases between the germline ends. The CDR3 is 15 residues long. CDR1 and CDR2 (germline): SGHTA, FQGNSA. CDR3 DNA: TGTGCCAGCAGCTTAGGTTCTCCAGGCTCCTACGAGCAGTACTTC. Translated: CASSLGSPGSYEQYF. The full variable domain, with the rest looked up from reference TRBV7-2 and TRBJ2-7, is GAGVSQSPSNKVTEKGKDVELRCDPISGHTALYWYRQSLGQGLEFLIYFQGNSAPDKSGLPSDRFSAERTGGSVSTLTIQRTQQEDSAVYLCASSLGSPGSYEQYFGPGTRLTVT.

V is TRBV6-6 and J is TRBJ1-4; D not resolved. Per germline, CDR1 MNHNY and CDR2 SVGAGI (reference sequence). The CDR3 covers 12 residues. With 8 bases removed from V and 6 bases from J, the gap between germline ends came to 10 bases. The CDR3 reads CASLSRDEKLFF. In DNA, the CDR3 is TGTGCCAGCCTCTCTCGGGATGAAAAACTGTTTTTT.

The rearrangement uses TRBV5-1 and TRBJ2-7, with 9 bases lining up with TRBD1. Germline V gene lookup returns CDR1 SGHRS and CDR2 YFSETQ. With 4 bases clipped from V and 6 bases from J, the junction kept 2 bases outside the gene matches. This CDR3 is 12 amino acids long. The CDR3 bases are TGCGCCAGCAGCACGGACAGGGGCGAGCAGTACTTC. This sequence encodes CASSTDRGEQYF.

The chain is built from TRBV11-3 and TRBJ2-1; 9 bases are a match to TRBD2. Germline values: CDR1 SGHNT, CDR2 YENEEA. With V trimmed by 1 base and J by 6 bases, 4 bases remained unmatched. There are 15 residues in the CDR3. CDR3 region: CASSLGLAGRNEQFF. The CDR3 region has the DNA TGTGCCAGCAGCTTAGGGCTAGCGGGGCGCAATGAGCAGTTCTTC. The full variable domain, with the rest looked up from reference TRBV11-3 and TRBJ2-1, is EAGVVQSPRYKIIEKKQPVAFWCNPISGHNTLYWYLQNLGQGPELLIRYENEEAVDDSQLPKDRFSAERLKGVDSTLKIQPAELGDSAVYLCASSLGLAGRNEQFFGPGTRLTVL.

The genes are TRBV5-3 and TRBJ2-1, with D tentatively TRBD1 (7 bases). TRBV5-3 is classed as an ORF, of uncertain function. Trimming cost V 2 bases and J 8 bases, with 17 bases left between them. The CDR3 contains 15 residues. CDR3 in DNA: TGTGCCAGAAGCTTAAACAGGGGAGGTTGGGATGAGCAGTTCTTC. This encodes CARSLNRGGWDEQFF.

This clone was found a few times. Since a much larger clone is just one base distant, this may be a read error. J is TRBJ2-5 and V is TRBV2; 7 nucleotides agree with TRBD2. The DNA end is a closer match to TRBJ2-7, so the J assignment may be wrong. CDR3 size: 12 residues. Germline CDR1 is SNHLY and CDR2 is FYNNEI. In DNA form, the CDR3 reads TGTGCCAGCGGTCTTACTAGCGACGAGCAGTACTTC. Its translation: CASGLTSDEQYF.